The TCR beta chain under discussion was sequenced for a study of T cells in Graves' hyperthyroidism and ophthalmopathy. Findings of the study overall: In simple terms, a model built on 13 V-J features told ophthalmopathy apart from stable hyperthyroidism.

Trimming removed 1 base from V and 0 bases from J, with 9 bases in between. CDR1 MNHEY and CDR2 SVGAGI come from the germline V gene. There are 15 residues in the CDR3. Those with hyperthyroidism were 18 to 65 years old, newly diagnosed, and ill for under 2 months. Patients showing uncontrolled infection, other autoimmune disease, pregnancy or lactation were ineligible. PBMCs stemmed from about 9.5 ml fresh peripheral blood. As concerns this clonotype: Its specificity is unknown.

RNA transcripts served as the template for amplifying TCR beta CDR3 regions. The TCR CDR3 first-round RT-PCR relied on the HTBI primer set. In TCRdb, the multiplex PCR reads were re-called with MiXCR into one record per CDR3 protein. The sample yields approximately 740,000 distinct CDR3 sequences, roughly 15% seen once. The material sequenced was blood. The rearrangement links TRBV6-5 to TRBJ1-1, with D unresolved. This clonotype was sampled from a woman younger than 30 with Graves' hyperthyroidism. The CDR3 loop is CASSYFDNLNTEAFF. As DNA, the CDR3 is TGTGCCAGCAGTTACTTTGATAACCTGAACACTGAAGCTTTCTTT.